This T cell receptor (beta chain) came from a study of shared clonotypes between healthy human individuals. Study background: The plates for each donor numbered three CD4 naive, three CD4 memory, two CD8 naive and one CD8 memory. General study points: Relative to memory subsets, naive subsets generally showed larger estimated richness.

This CDR3 spans 13 amino acids. V lost 5 bases, J lost 4 bases, and 11 bases lay in between. CDR1 and CDR2 (germline): SGHRS, YFSETQ. Using immunoSEQ multiplex PCR, the repertoire was profiled, and TCRdb retains in-frame clones only, with some absent. The sample records roughly 1,600,000 clones, approximately 98.5% being singletons. For this clone: Antigen: not known.

This sequence joins TRBV5-1 and TRBJ2-3, with D hard to call. The TCR comes from a man aged 25-45 years in good health. Sequencing was done on a sample of naive CD4+ T cells sorted from blood. Subset described: CD45RA+ positively selected. The CDR3 sequence: CASRVGSADTQYF. The DNA for the CDR3 is TGCGCCAGCAGGGTAGGGTCGGCAGATACGCAGTATTTT.